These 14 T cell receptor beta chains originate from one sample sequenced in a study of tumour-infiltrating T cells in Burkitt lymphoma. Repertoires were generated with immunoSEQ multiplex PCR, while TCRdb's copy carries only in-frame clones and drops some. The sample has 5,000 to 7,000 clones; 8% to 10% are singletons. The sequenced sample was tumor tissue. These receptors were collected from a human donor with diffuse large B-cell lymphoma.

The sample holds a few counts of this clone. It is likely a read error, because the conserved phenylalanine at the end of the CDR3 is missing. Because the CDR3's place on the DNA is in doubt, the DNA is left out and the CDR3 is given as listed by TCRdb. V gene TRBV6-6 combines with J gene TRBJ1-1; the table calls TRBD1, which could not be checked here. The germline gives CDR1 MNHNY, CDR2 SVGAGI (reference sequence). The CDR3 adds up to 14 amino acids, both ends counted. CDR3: CASSVTSGQTAHRA.

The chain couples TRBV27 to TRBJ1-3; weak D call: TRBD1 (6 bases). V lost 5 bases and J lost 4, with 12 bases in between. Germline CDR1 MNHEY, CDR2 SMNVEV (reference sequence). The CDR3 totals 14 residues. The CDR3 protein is CASSQGHGGNTIYF. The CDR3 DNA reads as TGTGCCAGCAGTCAGGGACATGGGGGAAACACCATATATTTT.

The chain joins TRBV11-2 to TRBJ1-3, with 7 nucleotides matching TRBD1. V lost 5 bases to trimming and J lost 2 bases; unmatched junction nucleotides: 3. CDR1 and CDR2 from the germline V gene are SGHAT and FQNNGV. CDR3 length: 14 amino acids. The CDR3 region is CASSPQGAGNTIYF. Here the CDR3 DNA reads TGTGCCAGCAGCCCCCAGGGGGCTGGAAACACCATATATTTT.

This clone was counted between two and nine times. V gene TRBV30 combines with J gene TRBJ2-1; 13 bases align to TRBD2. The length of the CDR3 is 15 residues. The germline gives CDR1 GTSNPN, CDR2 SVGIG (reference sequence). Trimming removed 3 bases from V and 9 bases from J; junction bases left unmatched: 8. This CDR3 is CAWSSGLAGQSEQFF. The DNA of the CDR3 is TGTGCCTGGAGCTCGGGACTAGCGGGGCAGAGTGAGCAGTTCTTC.

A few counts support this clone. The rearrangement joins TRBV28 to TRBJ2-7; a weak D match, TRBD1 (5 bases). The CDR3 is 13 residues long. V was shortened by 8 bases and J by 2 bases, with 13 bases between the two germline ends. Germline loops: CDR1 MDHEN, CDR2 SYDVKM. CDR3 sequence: CASLPDTTYEQYF. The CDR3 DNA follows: TGTGCCAGCCTCCCGGACACTACCTACGAGCAGTACTTC.

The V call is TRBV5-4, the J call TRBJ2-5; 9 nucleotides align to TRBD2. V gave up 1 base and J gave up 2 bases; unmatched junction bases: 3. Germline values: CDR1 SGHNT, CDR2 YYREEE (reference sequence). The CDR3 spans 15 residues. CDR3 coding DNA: TGTGCCAGCAGCTTGCGCAGCGGGGGGCAAGAGACCCAGTACTTC. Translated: CASSLRSGGQETQYF.

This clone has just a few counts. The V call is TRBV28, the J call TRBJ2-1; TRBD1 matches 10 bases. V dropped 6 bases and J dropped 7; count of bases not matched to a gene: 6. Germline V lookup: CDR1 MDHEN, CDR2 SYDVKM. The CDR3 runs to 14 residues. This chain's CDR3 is CASSSGTGVNEQFF. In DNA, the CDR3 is TGTGCCAGCAGCTCCGGGACAGGGGTGAATGAGCAGTTCTTC.

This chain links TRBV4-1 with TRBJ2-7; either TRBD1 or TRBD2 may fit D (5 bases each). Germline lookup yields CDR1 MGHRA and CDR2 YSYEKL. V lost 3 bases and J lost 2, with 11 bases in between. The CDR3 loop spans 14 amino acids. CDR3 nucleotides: TGCGCCAGCAGCCAGACGCTGGGGGCCTACGAGCAGTACTTC. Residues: CASSQTLGAYEQYF.

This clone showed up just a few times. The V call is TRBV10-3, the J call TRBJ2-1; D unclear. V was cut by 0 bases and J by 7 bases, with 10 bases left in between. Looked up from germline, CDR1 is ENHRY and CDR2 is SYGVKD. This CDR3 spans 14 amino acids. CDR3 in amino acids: CAISESVLGNEQFF. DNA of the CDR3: TGTGCCATCAGTGAGTCTGTGCTGGGAAATGAGCAGTTCTTC.

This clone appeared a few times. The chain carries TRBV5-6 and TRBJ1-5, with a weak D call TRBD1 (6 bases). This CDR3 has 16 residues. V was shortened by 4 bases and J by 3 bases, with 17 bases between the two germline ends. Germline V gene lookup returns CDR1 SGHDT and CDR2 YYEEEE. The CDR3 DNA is TGTGCCAGCAGCCTCGGGGGGGGCTGGGCCAATCAGCCCCAGCATTTT. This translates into CASSLGGGWANQPQHF.

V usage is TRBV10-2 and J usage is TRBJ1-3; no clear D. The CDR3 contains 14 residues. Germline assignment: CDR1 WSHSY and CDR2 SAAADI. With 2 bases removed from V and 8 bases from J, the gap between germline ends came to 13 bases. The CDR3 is CASSEVKRFDTIYF. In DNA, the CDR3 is TGCGCCAGCAGTGAGGTCAAGAGGTTTGACACCATATATTTT.

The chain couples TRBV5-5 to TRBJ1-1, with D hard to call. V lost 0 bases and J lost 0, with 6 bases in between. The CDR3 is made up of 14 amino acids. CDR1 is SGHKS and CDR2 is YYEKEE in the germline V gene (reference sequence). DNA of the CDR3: TGTGCCAGCAGCTTGGTACCGGTGAACACTGAAGCTTTCTTT. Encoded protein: CASSLVPVNTEAFF. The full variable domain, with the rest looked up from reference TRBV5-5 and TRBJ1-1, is DAGVTQSPTHLIKTRGQQVTLRCSPISGHKSVSWYQQVLGQGPQFIFQYYEKEERGRGNFPDRFSARQFPNYSSELNVNALLLGDSALYLCASSLVPVNTEAFFGQGTRLTVV.

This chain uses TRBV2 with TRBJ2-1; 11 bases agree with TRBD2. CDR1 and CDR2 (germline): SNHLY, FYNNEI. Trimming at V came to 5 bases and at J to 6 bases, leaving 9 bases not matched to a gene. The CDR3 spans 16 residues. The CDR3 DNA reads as TGTGCCAGCAGTTCCTTTACTAGCGGGGGAAGCAATGAGCAGTTCTTC. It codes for CASSSFTSGGSNEQFF.

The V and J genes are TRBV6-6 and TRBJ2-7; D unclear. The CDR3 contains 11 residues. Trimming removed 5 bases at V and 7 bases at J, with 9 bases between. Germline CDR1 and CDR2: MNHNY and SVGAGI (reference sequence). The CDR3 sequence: CASSTTREQYF. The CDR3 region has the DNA TGTGCCAGCAGTACGACGCGAGAGCAGTACTTC.